The 30 T cell receptor beta chains below come from one sample, sequenced in a study of blood T cell repertoires in COVID-19. The method was immunoSEQ multiplex PCR; TCRdb's version includes in-frame clones alone and lacks a portion of them. The sample lists some 100,000 clones, 65% to 80% seen once, with 5% to 8% in the top ten. The source material was peripheral blood. All receptors derive from a man aged 70 or older with acute or convalescent COVID-19.

This sequence joins TRBV2 and TRBJ2-7, with a tentative D call TRBD1 (5 bases). V was shortened by 6 bases and J by 4 bases, with 10 bases between the two germline ends. CDR3 size: 12 residues. CDR1 and CDR2 from the germline V gene are SNHLY and FYNNEI. The CDR3 is CASRRTGYEQYF. Written as DNA, the CDR3 is TGTGCCAGCAGGCGCACAGGTTACGAGCAGTACTTC.

V is TRBV11-3 and J is TRBJ2-1; 12 bases map to TRBD2. J lost 9 bases, V lost 0 bases, and 6 bases had no gene match. Germline assignment: CDR1 SGHNT and CDR2 YENEEA. This CDR3 is built from 16 residues. CDR3 amino acids: CASSLDGTSGSGEQFF. Here the CDR3 DNA reads TGTGCCAGCAGCTTAGATGGGACTAGCGGGTCGGGTGAGCAGTTCTTC.

This clone was seen only once. CDR3: CASSFSGTSRTDTQYF. The CDR3 DNA follows: TGTGCCAGCAGCTTTTCCGGGACTAGCCGTACAGATACGCAGTATTTT. The chain carries TRBV7-3 and TRBJ2-3; 9 nucleotides match TRBD2. This CDR3 comprises 16 residues. Losses at the gene ends were 3 bases for V and 3 bases for J; bases not matched to a gene: 7. The germline gives CDR1 SGHTA, CDR2 FQGTGA.

This clone appeared a few times. The gene calls are TRBV19 and TRBJ1-2, with TRBD1 matching over 10 bases. This CDR3 has 17 amino acids. After removal of 4 bases from V and 8 bases from J, the junction contained 16 bases not matched to a gene. From germline, CDR1 is LNHDA and CDR2 SQIVND (reference sequence). The CDR3 nucleotides read TGTGCCAGTAGTACCCTCGGGACAGGGGCCAAGGCTAGAGGCTACACCTTC. It specifies CASSTLGTGAKARGYTF.

In DNA, the CDR3 is TGTGCCAGCTCACCGGGACAGGCCATGAATGAGCAGTTCTTC. Protein product: CASSPGQAMNEQFF. V usage is TRBV18 and J usage is TRBJ2-1, with 8 bases identical to TRBD1. Germline V gives CDR1 KGHSH, CDR2 LQKENI. Trimming at V came to 3 bases and at J to 7 bases, leaving 5 bases not matched to a gene. The CDR3 extends over 14 amino acids.

The V gene is TRBV6-5, the J gene TRBJ2-1; 12 nucleotides align to TRBD1. The CDR3 totals 13 residues. Germline V lookup: CDR1 MNHEY, CDR2 SVGAGI. The V segment lost 6 bases and the J segment 8 bases; nucleotides outside the gene matches: 2. This chain's CDR3 is CASRGQGADEQFF. The CDR3 DNA is TGTGCCAGCAGGGGACAGGGGGCCGATGAGCAGTTCTTC.

The chain combines TRBV4-3 with TRBJ1-1; D remains ambiguous. In germline, CDR1 is LGHNA, CDR2 YSLEER. The CDR3 consists of 14 residues. V was cut by 1 base and J by 1 base, with 7 bases left in between. The CDR3 region is CASSQASTNTEAFF. The CDR3 nucleotides read TGCGCCAGCAGCCAAGCTAGTACGAACACTGAAGCTTTCTTT.

The gene calls are TRBV5-6 and TRBJ1-5, with TRBD1 matching 7 bases. V lost 4 bases to trimming and J lost 5 bases; unmatched junction nucleotides: 6. The CDR3 totals 14 residues. Per germline, CDR1 SGHDT and CDR2 YYEEEE. The CDR3 spells CASSNNRGYQPQHF. The CDR3 DNA reads TGTGCCAGCAGCAATAACAGGGGTTATCAGCCCCAGCATTTT. The full variable domain, in which reference TRBV5-6 and TRBJ1-5 provide the parts outside the CDR3, is DAGVTQSPTHLIKTRGQQVTLRCSPKSGHDTVSWYQQALGQGPQFIFQYYEEEERQRGNFPDRFSGHQFPNYSSELNVNALLLGDSALYLCASSNNRGYQPQHFGDGTRLSIL.

The J gene is TRBJ1-1, the V gene TRBV29-1; a weak D match, TRBD1 (6 bases). The CDR3 sequence is 11 residues long. The V end was cut by 6 bases, the J end by 4 bases, with 9 bases between. CDR1 is SQVTM, CDR2 ANQGSEA, per germline. The CDR3 DNA is TGCAGCGTCTCCAGGGGCACTGAAGCTTTCTTT. Residues: CSVSRGTEAFF.

This clone was observed once. This chain links TRBV10-3 with TRBJ2-5; 14 bases match TRBD2. Germline CDR1 and CDR2: ENHRY and SYGVKD. The CDR3 extends over 18 amino acids. V lost 1 base and J lost 5; bases outside the gene matches: 9. In DNA, the CDR3 is TGTGCCATCAGTGAGTTCGGGACTAGCGGGAGCGAAAGGGAGACCCAGTACTTC. It translates to CAISEFGTSGSERETQYF.

V usage is TRBV12-5 and J usage is TRBJ2-3, with a tentative D call TRBD2 (6 bases). V lost 4 bases and J 2 bases, leaving 19 bases between the germline ends. The CDR3 has 17 amino acids. Looked up from germline, CDR1 is LGHNT and CDR2 is FRNRAP. The CDR3 DNA sequence: TGTGCTAGTGGTTGGGCGACGGCGGGGCTTATCACAGATACGCAGTATTTT. Amino acids: CASGWATAGLITDTQYF. The full variable domain, in which reference TRBV12-5 and TRBJ2-3 provide the parts outside the CDR3, is DARVTQTPRHKVTEMGQEVTMRCQPILGHNTVFWYRQTMMQGLELLAYFRNRAPLDDSGMPKDRFSAEMPDATLATLKIQPSEPRDSAVYFCASGWATAGLITDTQYFGPGTRLTVL.

Only a few counts were recorded for this clone. V gene TRBV19 combines with J gene TRBJ1-2; D gene ambiguous. CDR1 is LNHDA and CDR2 is SQIVND in the germline V gene (reference sequence). The CDR3 contains 14 residues. Deletions cut 1 base from V and 7 bases from J, with 13 bases between. CDR3 bases: TGTGCCAGTAGTATAGCCGGGGAACAGACTGGCTACACCTTC. Translated, it gives CASSIAGEQTGYTF.

This clone has a handful of counts. V is TRBV27 and J is TRBJ1-1, with D maybe TRBD1 (6 bases). Per germline, CDR1 MNHEY and CDR2 SMNVEV (reference sequence). This CDR3 has 14 amino acids. V was clipped by 0 bases and J by 1 base, with 6 bases between them. This chain's CDR3 is CASSLSGGNTEAFF. The CDR3 DNA sequence: TGTGCCAGCAGTTTATCAGGGGGGAACACTGAAGCTTTCTTT.

The chain recombines TRBV6-5 with TRBJ2-5; 7 bases align to TRBD1. The ends lost 6 bases at V and 3 bases at J; junction bases unmatched: 4. From germline, CDR1 is MNHEY and CDR2 SVGAGI. The CDR3 has 13 residues. The CDR3 region is CASRTGNEETQYF. DNA of the CDR3: TGTGCCAGCAGGACAGGGAACGAAGAGACCCAGTACTTC.

This clone was picked up a small number of times. The chain employs TRBV19 and TRBJ2-7; 9 bases map to TRBD1. J gave up 2 bases and V 4 bases, and 6 bases lay outside the gene matches. This CDR3 comprises 15 residues. The germline CDR1 and CDR2 sequences are LNHDA and SQIVND (reference sequence). The CDR3 sequence: CASSRGQGPTYEQYF. The CDR3 DNA reads as TGTGCCAGTAGTAGGGGACAGGGCCCTACCTACGAGCAGTACTTC.

This clone was seen only a few times. This chain connects TRBV28 to TRBJ1-2, with 9 bases matching TRBD1. V was pared by 2 bases and J by 4 bases, with 2 bases of the junction left unmatched. Germline V gives CDR1 MDHEN, CDR2 SYDVKM. The CDR3 has 14 residues. This CDR3 reads CASSLGTGLYGYTF. The DNA of the CDR3 is TGTGCCAGCAGTTTAGGGACAGGGCTCTATGGCTACACCTTC.

V and J are TRBV5-1 and TRBJ1-1; D is unresolved. Germline V CDR1 and CDR2: SGHRS, YFSETQ. There are 14 residues in the CDR3. The germline V and J ends were trimmed by 4 bases and 2 bases, with 12 bases remaining between them. CDR3 DNA sequence: TGCGCCAGCAGCCTGGGGTCGAGTAACACTGAAGCTTTCTTT. Residues: CASSLGSSNTEAFF.

This clone was picked up a small number of times. The chain couples TRBV24-1 to TRBJ1-5, with no clear D. Germline CDR1 KGHDR, CDR2 SFDVKD. This CDR3 has 13 residues. V was trimmed by 3 bases and J by 4 bases, leaving 6 bases between them. The CDR3 sequence: CATSDDGNQPQHF. CDR3 sequence (DNA): TGTGCCACCAGTGATGACGGGAATCAGCCCCAGCATTTT.

This chain connects TRBV24-1 to TRBJ2-5; D unclear. From germline, CDR1 is KGHDR and CDR2 SFDVKD. The CDR3 runs to 15 residues. The V end was cut by 4 bases, the J end by 5 bases, with 16 bases between. Here the CDR3 DNA reads TGTGCCACCAGTGACCGACAAGGAAATTCTGAGACCCAGTACTTC. It yields the protein CATSDRQGNSETQYF.

V is TRBV2 and J is TRBJ2-3; tentatively, D is TRBD2 (6 bases). The V and J ends lost 1 base and 0 bases respectively, with 17 bases between them. From germline, CDR1 is SNHLY and CDR2 FYNNEI. This CDR3 region has 18 residues. The CDR3 DNA follows: TGTGCCAGCAGTGAAGGAGTTGGGGGGAGCTCTAGCACAGATACGCAGTATTTT. This codes for CASSEGVGGSSSTDTQYF.

The chain uses TRBV30 and TRBJ2-1, with 7 bases lining up with TRBD1. The V segment lost 2 bases and the J segment 6 bases; nucleotides outside the gene matches: 10. The germline gives CDR1 GTSNPN, CDR2 SVGIG (reference sequence). The CDR3 has 15 amino acids. The CDR3 here is CAWSKEGARVNEQFF. Here the CDR3 DNA reads TGTGCCTGGAGTAAAGAGGGGGCGCGTGTCAATGAGCAGTTCTTC.

This chain links TRBV7-3 with TRBJ1-3; D is possibly TRBD1 (6 bases). Trimming shortened V by 1 base and J by 1 base, and 17 bases separated the two germline ends. Germline V gene data show CDR1 as SGHTA and CDR2 as FQGTGA. The CDR3 loop spans 18 amino acids. CDR3 DNA sequence: TGTGCCAGCAGCTTAAATGGGCCTCGGACAGAATCTGGAAACACCATATATTTT. It yields the protein CASSLNGPRTESGNTIYF.

This clone was seen a handful of times. V and J are TRBV5-4 and TRBJ2-5, with D possibly TRBD1 on 5 matching bases. Germline V gene data show CDR1 as SGHNT and CDR2 as YYREEE (reference sequence). This CDR3 is 14 amino acids long. V gave up 4 bases and J gave up 5 bases, with 15 bases separating them. The CDR3 sequence is CASSSQGNLETQYF. The CDR3 nucleotides are TGTGCCAGCAGCAGCCAGGGAAACCTTGAGACCCAGTACTTC.

The rearrangement uses TRBV30 and TRBJ1-5, with 8 positions matching TRBD1. Trimming cost V 1 base and J 8 bases; bases outside gene matches: 7. There are 14 residues in the CDR3. Germline CDR1 GTSNPN, CDR2 SVGIG (reference sequence). The chain's CDR3 is CAWSGPGGREPQHF. CDR3 nucleotides: TGTGCCTGGAGTGGACCAGGGGGCAGGGAGCCCCAGCATTTT.

This clone was detected only once. The rearrangement joins TRBV27 to TRBJ2-7, with D possibly matching TRBD1 (7 bases). Germline V gene sequence: CDR1 MNHEY, CDR2 SMNVEV (reference sequence). Trimming took 4 bases from V and 6 from J, leaving 16 bases between them. This CDR3 spans 14 amino acids. CDR3 bases: TGTGCCAGCAGTTGGCAGGGGGGCCCTTCCGAGCAGTACTTC. The encoded protein is CASSWQGGPSEQYF.

The rearrangement joins TRBV3-1 (or the pseudogene TRBV3-2) to TRBJ1-1, with D perhaps matching TRBD1 (5 bases). Germline lookup yields CDR1 LGHDT and CDR2 YNNKEL (reference sequence). The CDR3 is 15 amino acids. The V and J ends lost 2 bases and 1 base respectively, with 11 bases between them. The CDR3 sequence: CASSQSTAPNTEAFF. The CDR3 DNA reads as TGTGCCAGCAGCCAATCGACAGCTCCGAACACTGAAGCTTTCTTT.

The chain employs TRBV5-4 and TRBJ1-2; possible D gene TRBD1, 5 bases. Deletions cut 0 bases from V and 1 base from J, with 10 bases between. Germline lookup yields CDR1 SGHNT and CDR2 YYREEE (reference sequence). The CDR3 loop spans 15 amino acids. The CDR3 nucleotides read TGTGCCAGCAGCTTGGGGGGCAGAAATAACTATGGCTACACCTTC. It codes for CASSLGGRNNYGYTF.

This chain joins TRBV6-4 and TRBJ2-5; weak D call: TRBD2 (6 bases). V shed 8 bases and J shed 0 bases, with 19 bases lying between them. This CDR3 is built from 16 residues. Germline-derived CDR1 and CDR2 are MRHNA and SNTAGT. Here the CDR3 DNA reads TGTGCCAGCGGGGGGTTTAGCGTCGAGGACCAAGAGACCCAGTACTTC. Amino acids: CASGGFSVEDQETQYF.

In regard to this clone: One end of the junction varies from germline; a read error may be responsible. V usage is TRBV28 and J usage is TRBJ2-1; a possible D gene is TRBD1 (5 bases). The length of the CDR3 is 16 residues. Germline V gene sequence: CDR1 MDHEN, CDR2 SYDVKM. The CDR3 sequence is CASSVWQDTHGNEQFF. The CDR3 DNA is TGTGCCAGCAGTGTATGGCAGGACACACACGGGAATGAGCAGTTCTTC.

The genes are TRBV7-6 and TRBJ2-7; 8 nucleotides agree with TRBD2. The CDR3 runs to 17 residues. Unmatched junction bases numbered 13, after V lost 6 bases and J lost 0 bases. Germline-derived CDR1 and CDR2 are SGHVS and FNYEAQ. The CDR3 bases are TGTGCCAGCAGTCGAAGCGCGGGCGGGAGGAGCTCCTACGAGCAGTACTTC. This translates into CASSRSAGGRSSYEQYF.